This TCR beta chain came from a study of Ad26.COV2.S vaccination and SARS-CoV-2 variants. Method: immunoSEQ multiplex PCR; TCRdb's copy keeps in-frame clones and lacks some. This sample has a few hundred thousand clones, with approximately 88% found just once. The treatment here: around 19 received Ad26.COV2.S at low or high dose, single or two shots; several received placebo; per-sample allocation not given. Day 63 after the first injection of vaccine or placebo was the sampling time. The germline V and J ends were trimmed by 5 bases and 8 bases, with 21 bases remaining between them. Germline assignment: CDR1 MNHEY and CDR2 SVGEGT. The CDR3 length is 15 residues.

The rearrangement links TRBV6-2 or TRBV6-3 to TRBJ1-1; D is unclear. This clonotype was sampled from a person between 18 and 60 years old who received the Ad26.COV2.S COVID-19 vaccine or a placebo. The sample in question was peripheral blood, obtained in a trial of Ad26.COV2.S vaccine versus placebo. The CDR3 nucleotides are TGTGCCAGCAGTGACCCCTTAGAAGCACCAAGCGAAGCTTTCTTT. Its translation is CASSDPLEAPSEAFF.